Listed below are T cell receptor beta chains from one sample, sequenced in a study of blood T cell repertoires in COVID-19. Sequencing was performed with immunoSEQ multiplex PCR; in TCRdb, only in-frame clones are kept and a portion is missing. The table has approximately 210,000 clones, around four fifths seen once. Sequenced input: peripheral blood. The receptors were gathered from a man aged 50-59 years with active or convalescent COVID-19. The CDR3 runs from the conserved cysteine through the conserved F or W. A D gene is named only where the DNA matches it firmly. Size values are once, few and many counts, or a class for expanded clones, and some rows have none.

TRBV28,TRBJ1-3,-,-,CASSFSLLGNTIYF
TRBV2,TRBJ2-3,-,-,CASSENGQSTDTQYF
TRBV7-9,TRBJ1-1,TRBD1,-,CASQGGQGGEAFF
TRBV6-6,TRBJ1-5,TRBD1,-,CASRRQGYNQPQHF
TRBV12-3/TRBV12-4,TRBJ2-1,TRBD1,-,CASSPWDRHEQFF
TRBV7-2,TRBJ2-3,-,-,CASSLVVGSTDTQYF
TRBV19,TRBJ2-1,-,-,CASKRDGRDYNEQFF
TRBV3-1/TRBV3-2,TRBJ2-7,-,once,CASSQDGQAAEEYF
TRBV5-1,TRBJ2-7,TRBD1,-,CASSSRTGSEQYF
TRBV11-2,TRBJ2-7,TRBD1,-,CASRPGTGTYEQYF
TRBV29-1,TRBJ1-1,-,-,CSVENFDSTEAFF
TRBV7-9,TRBJ2-7,TRBD2,few,CASSLSSGSTEQYF
TRBV6-5,TRBJ2-6,-,once,CASASSGANVLTF
TRBV30,TRBJ1-6,-,once,CAWSVATANSPLHF
TRBV6-5,TRBJ2-1,-,-,CASSYGGNNEQFF
TRBV5-1,TRBJ1-1,TRBD1,-,CASSLEGGRQKAFF
TRBV9,TRBJ2-1,TRBD2,-,CASSVGGLAGINEQFF
TRBV2,TRBJ1-1,TRBD1,once,CARRGGLGRVDTEAFF